Listed below are T cell receptor beta chains from one sample, sequenced in a study of identical twins. MiXCR, applied by TCRdb to the 5' RACE reads, yields one record per CDR3 protein. The sample contains 400,000 to 550,000 distinct CDR3 sequences, roughly a fifth of which appear only once. This same sample was also taken into another study, of T cells expressing NK-cell markers.

The sequencing sample was made of CD4+ T cells sorted from blood. Receptors originate from a woman younger than 35 in good health. Each CDR3 is given with its conserved first and last residue. The D gene is left open where the match is weak. Some rows have no size entry. The others give once, few or many, or a class for an expanded clone.

V gene	D gene	J gene	clone size	CDR3 protein	CDR3 DNA
TRBV7-2	TRBD1	TRBJ1-2	few	CASHGTGGSYGYTF	TGTGCCAGCCACGGGACAGGGGGCAGTTATGGCTACACCTTC
TRBV12-3/TRBV12-4	TRBD2	TRBJ2-3	few	CASSRRRLAGTTDTQYF	TGTGCCAGCAGTCGACGACGACTAGCGGGGACCACAGATACGCAGTATTTT
TRBV4-3	-	TRBJ2-3	few	CASSQDRVTRPTQYF	TGCGCCAGCAGCCAAGATAGGGTAACTAGGCCCACGCAGTATTTT
TRBV2	-	TRBJ1-2	-	CASSSSGWAHGYTF	TGTGCCAGCAGCTCTTCAGGGTGGGCCCATGGCTACACCTTC
TRBV7-3	-	TRBJ2-1	few	CASSKGRGYNEQFF	TGTGCCAGCAGCAAGGGACGGGGGTACAATGAGCAGTTCTTC
TRBV5-5	-	TRBJ1-1	-	CARSPGRSAEAFF	TGTGCCAGGAGCCCGGGACGGTCGGCTGAAGCTTTCTTT
TRBV20-1	-	TRBJ2-5	-	CSARDRREYQETQYF	TGCAGTGCTAGAGACCGCCGGGAGTACCAAGAGACCCAGTACTTC
TRBV3-1	TRBD1	TRBJ1-2	many	CASSSRDRGGGYTF	TGTGCCAGCAGCTCCCGGGACAGGGGTGGTGGCTACACCTTC
TRBV25-1	TRBD1	TRBJ1-2	-	CASSGTGVGYTF	TGTGCCAGCAGTGGGACAGGGGTTGGCTACACCTTC
TRBV9	-	TRBJ2-1	few	CASSFRRDNEQFF	TGTGCCAGCAGCTTCCGGAGAGACAATGAGCAGTTCTTC
TRBV20-1	TRBD1	TRBJ1-2	-	CSVIPAGGYGYTF	TGCAGTGTTATCCCCGCAGGGGGCTATGGCTACACCTTC
TRBV20-1	TRBD1	TRBJ2-2	-	CSAQDRDYTGELFF	TGCAGTGCTCAGGACAGGGATTACACCGGGGAGCTGTTCTTT
TRBV5-4	-	TRBJ2-7	-	CASSFWEAYRDLSKNNYEQYF	TGTGCCAGCAGCTTCTGGGAAGCTTACAGGGATCTAAGTAAAAATAACTACGAGCAGTACTTC
TRBV11-2	-	TRBJ2-3	-	CASSLVGASYWKDTQYF	TGTGCCAGCAGCTTAGTAGGCGCCAGCTACTGGAAAGATACGCAGTATTTT
TRBV2	-	TRBJ1-2	once	CASRELNLKHGYTF	TGTGCCAGCCGGGAGCTAAACTTAAAACATGGCTACACCTTC
TRBV20-1	-	TRBJ2-7	-	CSARVKTLEQYF	TGCAGTGCTAGGGTCAAGACCTTAGAGCAGTACTTC
TRBV30	-	TRBJ2-2	-	CAWSWGSSGELFF	TGTGCCTGGAGTTGGGGCTCTTCCGGGGAGCTGTTTTTT
TRBV20-1	TRBD2	TRBJ2-3	many	CSANEGGRGDTQYF	TGCAGTGCGAACGAGGGCGGGAGGGGGGATACGCAGTATTTT
TRBV20-1	-	TRBJ2-5	-	CSGAPLSVQETQYF	TGCAGTGGCGCCCCCCTTTCCGTGCAAGAGACCCAGTACTTC
TRBV12-3/TRBV12-4	-	TRBJ2-2	few	CASSLRMVGELFF	TGTGCCAGCAGTTTAAGGATGGTCGGGGAGCTGTTTTTT
TRBV12-3/TRBV12-4	-	TRBJ2-1	few	CASSFAPSNLNEQFF	TGTGCCAGCAGTTTTGCCCCATCAAACCTCAATGAGCAGTTCTTC
TRBV6-1	-	TRBJ2-4	-	CASSDPLRTAKNIQYF	TGTGCCAGCAGTGATCCCTTACGTACGGCCAAAAACATTCAGTACTTC
TRBV28	-	TRBJ2-2	few	CASIRTVLIGELFF	TGTGCCAGCATCCGGACAGTCCTCATCGGGGAGCTGTTTTTT
TRBV6-5	-	TRBJ2-7	few	CASSYRAGYEQYF	TGTGCCAGCAGTTACCGGGCGGGGTACGAGCAGTACTTC
TRBV5-1	-	TRBJ1-2	few	CASSLGSGRAYGYTF	TGCGCCAGCAGCTTGGGTAGTGGCAGGGCCTATGGCTACACCTTC
TRBV20-1	-	TRBJ2-3	few	CSARKSSGGGDTQYF	TGCAGTGCTAGGAAATCTAGCGGAGGGGGGGATACGCAGTATTTT
TRBV5-4	-	TRBJ1-1	-	CASTQEQRNTEAFF	TGTGCCAGCACCCAGGAGCAGCGGAACACTGAAGCTTTCTTT
TRBV30	-	TRBJ2-1	-	CAWSQNEYEQFF	TGTGCCTGGAGCCAGAACGAGTATGAGCAGTTCTTC
TRBV5-1	TRBD1	TRBJ2-4	-	CASSTGTAAKNIQYF	TGCGCCAGCAGCACCGGGACAGCTGCCAAAAACATTCAGTACTTC
TRBV10-2	TRBD2	TRBJ2-7	-	CASSESRLAGVYEQYF	TGCGCCAGCAGTGAGTCGAGGCTAGCGGGGGTCTACGAGCAGTACTTC
TRBV7-2	-	TRBJ2-3	few	CASRRGGMEADTQYF	TGTGCCAGCAGGAGGGGCGGGATGGAGGCAGATACGCAGTATTTT
TRBV12-3/TRBV12-4	-	TRBJ2-5	-	CASSPSSGEETQYF	TGTGCCAGCAGTCCTAGTTCGGGAGAAGAGACCCAGTACTTC
TRBV7-2	-	TRBJ2-3	few	CASSSRRGSPDTQYF	TGTGCCAGCAGCTCCCGACGGGGGAGCCCAGATACGCAGTATTTT
TRBV12-3/TRBV12-4	-	TRBJ2-5	many	CASSLVRKETQYF	TGTGCCAGCAGTTTGGTGCGAAAAGAGACCCAGTACTTC
TRBV5-1	TRBD2	TRBJ2-1	few	CASRGLAGVFDEQFF	TGCGCCAGCAGGGGACTAGCGGGAGTTTTTGATGAGCAGTTCTTC
TRBV20-1	TRBD2	TRBJ2-3	-	CSASHTGGDTQYF	TGCAGTGCTAGCCACACCGGGGGGGATACGCAGTATTTT
TRBV7-2	-	TRBJ1-3	few	CASSFAYADSGNTIYF	TGTGCCAGCAGCTTCGCCTACGCCGACTCTGGAAACACCATATATTTT
TRBV10-3	TRBD1	TRBJ2-2	-	CATRDRGAGELFF	TGTGCCACCCGGGACAGGGGAGCCGGGGAGCTGTTTTTT
TRBV20-1	TRBD2	TRBJ2-3	few	CSGRLAGGTDTQYF	TGCAGTGGGCGGCTAGCGGGAGGGACAGATACGCAGTATTTT
TRBV5-1	-	TRBJ2-7	few	CASSFSPGDEQYF	TGCGCCAGCAGCTTTTCCCCCGGCGACGAGCAGTACTTC
TRBV7-2	-	TRBJ2-3	many	CASRVGDTQYF	TGTGCCAGCAGGGTCGGGGATACGCAGTATTTT
TRBV5-6	-	TRBJ1-5	many	CASSLSLGVGRNQPQHF	TGTGCCAGCAGCTTGAGCCTGGGTGTCGGACGGAATCAGCCCCAGCATTTT
TRBV12-3/TRBV12-4	-	TRBJ2-3	many	CASSLAGDTQYF	TGTGCCAGCAGTTTAGCGGGGGATACGCAGTATTTT
TRBV10-1	-	TRBJ2-2	few	CASSAPSRGLNTGELFF	TGCGCCAGCAGCGCTCCCTCCAGGGGATTGAACACCGGGGAGCTGTTTTTT
TRBV20-1	-	TRBJ2-4	few	CSARAGLGATVAKNIQYF	TGCAGTGCTAGGGCAGGGTTGGGCGCCACCGTAGCCAAAAACATTCAGTACTTC
TRBV30	-	TRBJ2-2	once	CAFRPWGANTGELFF	TGTGCCTTCCGGCCTTGGGGGGCCAACACCGGGGAGCTGTTTTTT
TRBV5-6	-	TRBJ2-3	few	CASSLNEDTQYF	TGTGCCAGCAGCTTGAACGAGGATACGCAGTATTTT
TRBV6-1	TRBD1	TRBJ2-7	-	CGVRDRRYEQYF	TGTGGGGTCCGGGACAGGCGCTACGAGCAGTACTTC
TRBV29-1	-	TRBJ2-3	few	CSVKTGTDTQYF	TGCAGCGTCAAAACAGGGACAGATACGCAGTATTTT
TRBV20-1	-	TRBJ2-2	few	CSARPIGGGELFF	TGCAGTGCCCGGCCCATAGGGGGCGGGGAGCTGTTTTTT
TRBV20-1	TRBD1	TRBJ2-4	-	CSAPTGPNIQYF	TGCAGTGCTCCGACAGGGCCGAACATTCAGTACTTC
TRBV12-3/TRBV12-4	TRBD1	TRBJ1-5	few	CASNRDRGRDQPQHF	TGTGCCAGCAATAGGGACAGGGGCCGTGACCAGCCCCAGCATTTT
TRBV5-1	-	TRBJ2-7	few	CASSGPPGLLYEQYF	TGCGCCAGCAGCGGACCCCCCGGACTCCTCTACGAGCAGTACTTC
TRBV18	TRBD2	TRBJ2-7	-	CASSPNAGEGEQYF	TGTGCCAGCTCCCCCAATGCGGGGGAGGGCGAGCAGTACTTC
TRBV20-1	-	TRBJ2-1	few	CSAEAITGSYNEQFF	TGCAGTGCTGAAGCTATTACAGGCTCCTACAATGAGCAGTTCTTC
TRBV5-6	-	TRBJ2-7	-	CASLRGRRDYEQYF	TGTGCCAGCCTCAGGGGTAGGAGGGACTACGAGCAGTACTTC
TRBV10-3	TRBD1	TRBJ1-5	-	CAISSGQEIPQHF	TGTGCCATCAGTTCAGGACAGGAGATCCCCCAGCATTTT
TRBV7-2	TRBD2	TRBJ2-3	-	CASSLVGGGAGFNTQYF	TGTGCCAGCAGCTTAGTAGGCGGGGGGGCCGGGTTCAATACGCAGTATTTT
TRBV12-3/TRBV12-4	-	TRBJ2-5	-	CASSMTFAETQYF	TGTGCCAGCAGTATGACATTTGCGGAGACCCAGTACTTC
TRBV20-1	TRBD1	TRBJ2-1	-	CSAPRTGVDEQFF	TGCAGTGCTCCCCGGACAGGGGTGGATGAGCAGTTCTTC